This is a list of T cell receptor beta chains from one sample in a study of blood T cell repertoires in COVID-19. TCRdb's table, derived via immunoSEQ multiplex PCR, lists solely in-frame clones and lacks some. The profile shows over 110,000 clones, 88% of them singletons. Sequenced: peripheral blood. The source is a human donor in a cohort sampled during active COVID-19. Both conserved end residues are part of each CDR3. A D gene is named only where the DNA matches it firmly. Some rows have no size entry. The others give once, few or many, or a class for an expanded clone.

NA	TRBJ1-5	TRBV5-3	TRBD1	CARSLGQVIQPQHF	TGTGCCAGAAGCCTGGGACAGGTAATCCAGCCCCAGCATTTT
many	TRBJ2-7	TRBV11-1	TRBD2	CASRHIGTSAYEQYF	TGTGCCAGCAGACATATCGGGACTAGCGCTTACGAGCAGTACTTC
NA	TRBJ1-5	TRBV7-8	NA	CASSLNTLVGNQPQHF	TGTGCCAGCAGCTTGAATACTCTCGTGGGCAATCAGCCCCAGCATTTT
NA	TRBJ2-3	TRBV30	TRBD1	CAWSVGQGDTDTQYF	TGTGCCTGGAGTGTAGGACAGGGGGACACAGATACGCAGTATTTT
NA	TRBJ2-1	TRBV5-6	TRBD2	CASSPLIGGTRYNEQFF	TGTGCCAGCAGCCCCCTGATCGGGGGGACCCGTTACAATGAGCAGTTCTTC
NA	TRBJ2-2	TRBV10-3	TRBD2	CAISSYGTSANTGELFF	TGTGCCATCAGTAGCTACGGGACTAGCGCGAACACCGGGGAGCTGTTTTTT
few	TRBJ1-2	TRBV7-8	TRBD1	CASSPSRMRTGNYGYTF	TGTGCCAGCAGCCCCTCTCGAATGCGGACAGGAAACTATGGCTACACCTTC
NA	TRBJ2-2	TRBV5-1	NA	CASSRSMGIGSGELFF	TGCGCCAGCAGCCGATCTATGGGCATAGGTTCCGGGGAGCTGTTTTTT
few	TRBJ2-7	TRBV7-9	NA	CASSPIPEQYF	TGTGCCAGCAGCCCAATCCCCGAGCAGTACTTC
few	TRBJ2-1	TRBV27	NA	CASTPDGGLTYNEQFF	TGTGCCAGCACCCCCGACGGGGGACTTACCTACAATGAGCAGTTCTTC
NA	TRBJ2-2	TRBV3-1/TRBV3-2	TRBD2	CASSPRIAGSATGELFF	TGTGCCAGCAGCCCGAGAATAGCGGGGTCCGCCACCGGGGAGCTGTTTTTT
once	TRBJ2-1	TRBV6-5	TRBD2	CASSFIAGRYNEQFF	TGTGCCAGCAGTTTTATAGCGGGGAGGTACAATGAGCAGTTCTTC
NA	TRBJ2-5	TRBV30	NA	CAWSPTGYYQETQYF	TGTGCCTGGAGTCCGACGGGATACTACCAAGAGACCCAGTACTTC
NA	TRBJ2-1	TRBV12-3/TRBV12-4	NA	CASSPGPAGEQFF	TGTGCCAGCAGTCCGGGACCAGCGGGTGAGCAGTTCTTC
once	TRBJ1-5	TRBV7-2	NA	CASSGQPGRFVSNQPQHF	TGTGCCAGCAGCGGACAGCCGGGACGGTTTGTTAGCAATCAGCCCCAGCATTTT
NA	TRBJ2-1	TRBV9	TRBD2	CASSVRSGGAYNEQFF	TGTGCCAGCAGCGTAAGAAGCGGGGGGGCCTACAATGAGCAGTTCTTC
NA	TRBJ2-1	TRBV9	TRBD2	CASSPGGLAGLNEQFF	TGTGCCAGCAGCCCGGGGGGGCTAGCGGGGCTCAATGAGCAGTTCTTC
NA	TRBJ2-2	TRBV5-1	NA	CASSLEGTNTGELFF	TGCGCCAGCAGCTTGGAGGGGACGAACACCGGGGAGCTGTTTTTT
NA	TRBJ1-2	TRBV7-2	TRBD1	CASSPGQGAFGYTF	TGTGCCAGCAGCCCAGGACAGGGGGCGTTTGGCTACACCTTC
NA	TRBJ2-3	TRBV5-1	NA	CASSLEGGVSDTQYF	TGCGCCAGCAGCTTGGAGGGCGGGGTGTCAGATACGCAGTATTTT
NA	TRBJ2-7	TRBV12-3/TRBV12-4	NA	CASSPSSYEQYF	TGTGCCAGCAGTCCCAGCTCCTACGAGCAGTACTTC
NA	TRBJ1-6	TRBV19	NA	CASSGGGYNSPLHF	TGTGCCAGTAGTGGGGGCGGGTATAATTCACCCCTCCACTTT
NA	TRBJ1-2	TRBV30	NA	CALYRDWALGYTF	TGTGCCTTATACCGGGACTGGGCGCTCGGCTACACCTTC
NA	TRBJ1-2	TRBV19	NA	CASSTGHFLGGYTF	TGTGCCAGTAGTACTGGACACTTTTTAGGTGGCTACACCTTC
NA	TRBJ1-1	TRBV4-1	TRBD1	CASSQDQQGIILGNTEAFF	TGCGCCAGCAGCCAAGATCAACAGGGGATTATCTTGGGGAACACTGAAGCTTTCTTT
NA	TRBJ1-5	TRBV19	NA	CASSILGDLQPQHF	TGTGCCAGTAGTATCCTCGGGGATCTTCAGCCCCAGCATTTT
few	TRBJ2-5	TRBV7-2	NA	CASSLVYPPKGETQYF	TGTGCCAGCAGCTTAGTGTACCCTCCTAAGGGGGAGACCCAGTACTTC
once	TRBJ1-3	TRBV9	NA	CASSPPEAGSGTGNTIYF	TGTGCCAGCAGCCCACCCGAAGCGGGTTCCGGGACTGGAAACACCATATATTTT
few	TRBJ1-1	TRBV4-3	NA	CASSQGTGITNTEAFF	TGCGCCAGCAGCCAAGGTACAGGGATTACGAACACTGAAGCTTTCTTT
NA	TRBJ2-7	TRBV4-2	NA	CASSHNWGDPSSYEQYF	TGTGCCAGCAGCCACAATTGGGGGGATCCTAGCTCCTACGAGCAGTACTTC
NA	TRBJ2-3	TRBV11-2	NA	CASSLAGGTDTQYF	TGTGCCAGCAGCTTAGCGGGGGGCACAGATACGCAGTATTTT
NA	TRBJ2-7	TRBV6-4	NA	CASSDQVYEQYF	TGTGCCAGCAGTGATCAGGTCTACGAGCAGTACTTC
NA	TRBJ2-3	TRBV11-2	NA	CASSLIRVGTDTQYF	TGTGCCAGCAGCTTAATACGGGTGGGCACAGATACGCAGTATTTT
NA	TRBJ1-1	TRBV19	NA	CASRVADYTEAFF	TGTGCCAGTAGAGTGGCAGACTACACTGAAGCTTTCTTT
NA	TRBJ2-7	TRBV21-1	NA	CASSTHPPSGSYEQYF	TGTGCCAGCAGCACTCATCCCCCTTCGGGTTCCTACGAGCAGTACTTC
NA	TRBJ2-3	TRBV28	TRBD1	CASSLWRDSVTATDTQYF	TGTGCCAGCAGTTTATGGAGGGACAGCGTCACCGCAACAGATACGCAGTATTTT
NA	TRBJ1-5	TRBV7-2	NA	CASSPRWHSNQPQHF	TGTGCCAGCAGCCCGCGGTGGCATAGCAATCAGCCCCAGCATTTT
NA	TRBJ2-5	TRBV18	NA	CASSRRQGWETQYF	TGTGCCAGCTCACGCCGCCAGGGTTGGGAGACCCAGTACTTC
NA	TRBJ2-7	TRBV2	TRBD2	CASSVDSGGPYEQYF	TGTGCCAGCAGTGTAGATAGCGGGGGCCCCTACGAGCAGTACTTC
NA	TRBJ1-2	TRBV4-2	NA	CASSQVETSYGYTF	TGTGCCAGCAGCCAAGTAGAGACAAGCTATGGCTACACCTTC
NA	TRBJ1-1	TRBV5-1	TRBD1	CASSSGQEGTEAFF	TGCGCCAGCAGCAGTGGACAGGAGGGGACTGAAGCTTTCTTT